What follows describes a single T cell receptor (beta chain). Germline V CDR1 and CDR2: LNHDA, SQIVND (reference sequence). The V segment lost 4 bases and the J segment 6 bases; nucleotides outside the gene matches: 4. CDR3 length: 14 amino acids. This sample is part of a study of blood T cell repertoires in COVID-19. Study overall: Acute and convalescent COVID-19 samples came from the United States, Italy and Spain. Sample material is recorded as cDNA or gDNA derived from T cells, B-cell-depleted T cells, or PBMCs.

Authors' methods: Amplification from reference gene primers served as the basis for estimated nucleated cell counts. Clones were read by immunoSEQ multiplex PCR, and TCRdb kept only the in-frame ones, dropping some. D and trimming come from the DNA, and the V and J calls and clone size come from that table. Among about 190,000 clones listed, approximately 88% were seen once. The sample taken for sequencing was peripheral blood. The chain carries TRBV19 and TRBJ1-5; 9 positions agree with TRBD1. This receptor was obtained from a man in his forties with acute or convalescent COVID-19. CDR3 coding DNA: TGTGCCAGTAGTACTACAGGGGGCGGTCAGCCCCAGCATTTT. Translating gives CASSTTGGGQPQHF.